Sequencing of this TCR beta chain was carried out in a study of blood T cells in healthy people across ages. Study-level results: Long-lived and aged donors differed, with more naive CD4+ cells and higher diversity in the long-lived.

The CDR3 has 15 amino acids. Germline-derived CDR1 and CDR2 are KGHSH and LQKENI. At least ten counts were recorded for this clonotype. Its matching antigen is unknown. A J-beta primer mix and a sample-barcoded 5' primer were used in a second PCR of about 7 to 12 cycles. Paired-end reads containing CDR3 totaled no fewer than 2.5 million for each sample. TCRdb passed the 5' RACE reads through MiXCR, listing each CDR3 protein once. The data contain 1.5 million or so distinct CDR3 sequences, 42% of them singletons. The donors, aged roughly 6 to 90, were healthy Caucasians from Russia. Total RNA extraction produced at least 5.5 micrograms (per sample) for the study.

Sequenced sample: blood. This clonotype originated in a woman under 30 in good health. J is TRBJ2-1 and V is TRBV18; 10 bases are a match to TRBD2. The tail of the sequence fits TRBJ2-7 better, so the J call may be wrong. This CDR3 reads CASSPSGSSYNEQYF. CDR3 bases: TGTGCCAGCAGCCCTAGCGGGAGCTCCTACAATGAGCAGTACTTC.